These 14 T cell receptor beta chains originate from one sample sequenced in a study of regulatory T cells in long-lasting Graves disease. Building of the TCR beta libraries involved iRepertoire HTBI primers and Arm-PCR of CDR3 regions. MiXCR, run by TCRdb on the multiplex PCR reads, gives a single entry per CDR3 protein. The data show about 210,000 distinct CDR3 sequences, roughly 19% seen once. Stated time point: newly diagnosed GD, antithyroid drugs for less than 3 months. RNA from PBMCs was the source of the TCR library. This sample also belongs to another study, concerning T cells in Graves' hyperthyroidism and ophthalmopathy.

This material consisted of peripheral blood mononuclear cells (PBMCs), taken at new diagnosis, from a patient treated with antithyroid drugs. The receptor source for this set is a woman in her thirties with Graves disease.

The chain carries TRBV29-1 and TRBJ2-2; 11 nucleotides align to TRBD2. V was clipped by 2 bases and J by 5 bases; unmatched bases: 4. The germline CDR1 and CDR2 sequences are SQVTM and ANQGSEA. CDR3 length: 15 residues. The CDR3 loop is CSVEIAGGRTGELFF. DNA for the CDR3: TGCAGCGTTGAAATAGCGGGGGGGCGTACCGGGGAGCTGTTTTTT.

This clonotype was seen ten or more times. The chain recombines TRBV5-1 with TRBJ2-2; no clear D. The CDR3 covers 13 residues. Germline CDR1 reads SGHRS; CDR2 reads YFSETQ. V gave up 4 bases and J gave up 7 bases, with 11 bases separating them. This CDR3 reads CASSPSGRGELFF. Written as DNA, the CDR3 is TGCGCCAGCAGCCCCTCCGGACGCGGGGAGCTGTTTTTT.

This clonotype occurred many times. In nucleotides, the CDR3 is TGTGCCAGCAGCTATCGGACCGTGAGGAATCAGCCCCAGCATTTT. Its translation: CASSYRTVRNQPQHF. The rearrangement uses TRBV5-6 and TRBJ1-5; D gene unclear. CDR3 length: 15 residues. CDR1 is SGHDT and CDR2 is YYEEEE in the germline V gene. V lost 3 bases and J 4 bases, leaving 14 bases between the germline ends.

This clonotype was recorded many times. The CDR3: CASRILSGNSYEQYF. CDR3 DNA: TGTGCCAGCAGAATCTTATCAGGAAATTCCTACGAGCAGTACTTC. The chain recombines TRBV28 with TRBJ2-7; D is uncertain. The length of the CDR3 is 15 residues. Trimming pared 6 bases from V and 1 base from J, leaving 16 bases between. Germline V gives CDR1 MDHEN, CDR2 SYDVKM.

V usage is TRBV20-1 and J usage is TRBJ2-3; 10 bases align to TRBD2. The CDR3 is 16 residues long. V shed 0 bases, J shed 5 bases, and the junction held 8 bases outside the gene matches. Germline V gene sequence: CDR1 DFQATT, CDR2 SNEGSKA (reference sequence). In DNA, the CDR3 is TGCAGTGCTAGAGATTATCTAGCGGGAGCTGGAGATACGCAGTATTTT. As protein: CSARDYLAGAGDTQYF.

This sequence joins TRBV11-2 and TRBJ1-1; 7 positions agree with TRBD1. Germline V gene sequence: CDR1 SGHAT, CDR2 FQNNGV. V shed 6 bases, J shed 0 bases, and the junction held 16 bases outside the gene matches. This CDR3 has 18 amino acids. The CDR3 DNA is TGTGCCAGCAGGGCCGACAGGGATGTGTGGGGAATGAACACTGAAGCTTTCTTT. Translation: CASRADRDVWGMNTEAFF.

The chain joins TRBV20-1 to TRBJ2-3; 12 bases are shared with TRBD2. Per the germline V gene, CDR1 is DFQATT and CDR2 is SNEGSKA (reference sequence). The CDR3 is 15 residues long. After removal of 3 bases from V and 5 bases from J, the junction contained 6 bases not matched to a gene. The CDR3 region is CSASRTSGVRDTQYF. The CDR3 DNA reads TGCAGTGCTAGTAGGACTAGCGGGGTGAGAGATACGCAGTATTTT.

This clonotype was detected ten times or more. The V gene is TRBV13, the J gene TRBJ1-5, with 8 bases that match TRBD1. Germline V lookup: CDR1 PRHDT, CDR2 FYEKMQ (reference sequence). The CDR3 contains 18 residues. Trimming took 0 bases from V and 5 from J; bases not matched to a gene: 12. CDR3 residues: CASSLGPTGRGRDQPQHF. The CDR3 DNA is TGTGCCAGCAGCTTAGGCCCCACGGGCAGGGGGCGAGATCAGCCCCAGCATTTT.

Many counts were recorded for this clonotype. The chain is built from TRBV19 and TRBJ2-7, with 7 bases aligning to TRBD2. The trim removed 6 bases at V and 2 bases at J, leaving 10 bases unmatched. Germline CDR1 LNHDA, CDR2 SQIVND (reference sequence). The CDR3 length is 15 residues. The CDR3 protein is CASRSFGGGTYEQYF. CDR3 in DNA: TGTGCCAGTAGATCTTTTGGGGGGGGGACCTACGAGCAGTACTTC.

This clonotype was detected many times. The gene calls are TRBV9 and TRBJ2-3; a possible D gene is TRBD2 (5 bases). CDR1 and CDR2 from the germline V gene are SGDLS and YYNGEE. The CDR3 has 15 amino acids. V lost 2 bases and J 0 bases, leaving 10 bases between the germline ends. The CDR3 sequence: CASSVDYRSTDTQYF. The CDR3 DNA reads as TGTGCCAGCAGCGTCGACTACCGTAGCACAGATACGCAGTATTTT.

This clonotype occurred many times. The chain combines TRBV6-5 with TRBJ1-2; the match to TRBD1 covers 8 bases. The CDR3 extends over 14 amino acids. J lost 2 bases, V lost 4 bases, and 3 bases had no gene match. Looked up from germline, CDR1 is MNHEY and CDR2 is SVGAGI. The CDR3 DNA sequence: TGTGCCAGCAGTTCCTGGACAGGGAACTATGGCTACACCTTC. Encoded protein: CASSSWTGNYGYTF.

This clonotype was seen ten or more times. This chain joins TRBV6-1 and TRBJ1-2; no reliable D call. CDR1 is MNHNS and CDR2 is SASEGT in the germline V gene. The V and J ends lost 8 bases and 3 bases respectively, with 7 bases between them. The CDR3 spans 11 residues. The CDR3 coding sequence is TGTGCCAGCTCGACGGACTATGGCTACACCTTC. This encodes CASSTDYGYTF.

Concerning this clonotype: Since a far larger clone is one base different, this is likely a read error. The chain joins TRBV28 to TRBJ2-5; 13 nucleotides line up with TRBD2. The DNA matches TRBJ2-1 better at its end, which makes the J call doubtful. The CDR3 runs 19 residues. Per germline, CDR1 MDHEN and CDR2 SYDVKM. CDR3 in DNA: TGCGCCAGCAGCCAAGAGACTAGCGGGGGGCCGAGTAGGGGCAATGAGCAGTTCTTC. As protein: CASSQETSGGPSRGNEQFF.

This clonotype was counted only a few times. The rearrangement joins TRBV19 to TRBJ2-7, with TRBD1 identical over 8 bases. Germline CDR1 and CDR2: LNHDA and SQIVND (reference sequence). J lost 4 bases, V lost 5 bases, and 10 bases had no gene match. CDR3 length equals 15 residues. DNA of the CDR3: TGTGCCAGTAGTCTCGGAGGAACAGGGGGGTACGAGCAGTACTTC. Its protein is CASSLGGTGGYEQYF.